A single sample gave rise to the 18 T cell receptor beta chains below, sequenced in a study of T cell changes during pregnancy in multiple sclerosis. The repertoire was sequenced with immunoSEQ multiplex PCR; TCRdb's copy has only in-frame clones and lacks some. In the table there are tens of thousands of clones, about 91% of which are singletons. The sequences come from CD4+ T cells from peripheral blood mononuclear cells, collected in the third trimester of pregnancy. The receptors stem from a female donor in good health, enrolled as a control in a pregnancy study.

This chain links TRBV7-9 with TRBJ2-7; D is possibly TRBD1 (6 bases). The CDR3 covers 14 residues. V was cut by 5 bases and J by 4 bases, with 15 bases left in between. CDR1 SEHNR and CDR2 FQNEAQ come from the germline V gene (reference sequence). The CDR3 protein is CASSLGQLPYEQYF. DNA for the CDR3: TGTGCCAGCAGCCTAGGACAGCTACCTTACGAGCAGTACTTC.

This chain connects TRBV14 to TRBJ2-4; 8 nucleotides match TRBD1. Germline V lookup: CDR1 SGHDN, CDR2 FVKESK. The CDR3 has 19 amino acids. V shed 5 bases, J shed 0 bases, and the junction held 15 bases outside the gene matches. The CDR3 DNA follows: TGTGCCAGCAGCGCGCAGGGGGCCTCCCCCCTCCTAGCCAAAAACATTCAGTACTTC. As protein: CASSAQGASPLLAKNIQYF.

The chain links TRBV4-3 to TRBJ2-1; D call uncertain. This CDR3 is built from 16 residues. Germline-derived CDR1 and CDR2 are LGHNA and YSLEER. V gave up 2 bases and J gave up 1 base, with 12 bases separating them. This CDR3 reads CASSQHSFTSYNEQFF. For the CDR3, the DNA is TGCGCCAGCAGCCAACACAGCTTTACGTCCTACAATGAGCAGTTCTTC.

V and J are TRBV27 and TRBJ1-4; D uncertain. Germline values: CDR1 MNHEY, CDR2 SMNVEV (reference sequence). V lost 1 base and J 7 bases, leaving 10 bases between the germline ends. The CDR3 totals 14 residues. The CDR3 coding sequence is TGTGCCAGCAGTTTATGGGAGAATCCTGAAAAACTGTTTTTT. This translates into CASSLWENPEKLFF.

V gene TRBV7-9 combines with J gene TRBJ1-4; TRBD1 matches 8 bases. Per germline, CDR1 SEHNR and CDR2 FQNEAQ (reference sequence). The CDR3 runs 15 residues. The junction had 6 bases not matched to a gene; V was cut back by 2 bases and J by 7 bases. In DNA, the CDR3 is TGTGCCAGCAGCTTACTGGGAACAGGGGGTGAAAAACTGTTTTTT. As protein: CASSLLGTGGEKLFF. Using reference TRBV7-9 and TRBJ1-4 for the parts outside the CDR3, the full variable domain is DTGVSQNPRHKITKRGQNVTFRCDPISEHNRLYWYRQTLGQGPEFLTYFQNEAQLEKSRLLSDRFSAERPKGSFSTLEIQRTEQGDSAMYLCASSLLGTGGEKLFFGSGTQLSVL.

V gene TRBV6-1 combines with J gene TRBJ1-6; D is undetermined. CDR1 and CDR2 from the germline V gene are MNHNS and SASEGT. This CDR3 comprises 16 residues. Trimming shortened V by 4 bases and J by 0 bases, and 10 bases separated the two germline ends. The CDR3 DNA follows: TGTGCCAGCAGTGTGGCCAGTAACTCCTATAATTCACCCCTCCACTTT. Translated: CASSVASNSYNSPLHF.

The chain recombines TRBV6-5 with TRBJ1-2; D gene uncertain. Germline CDR1 reads MNHEY; CDR2 reads SVGAGI. The CDR3 spans 13 residues. V lost 0 bases to trimming and J lost 5 bases, with 7 bases between them. Here the CDR3 reads CASSYSKTYGYTF. The CDR3 nucleotides read TGTGCCAGCAGTTACTCGAAGACATATGGCTACACCTTC.

The J gene is TRBJ1-5, the V gene TRBV19, with a weak D call TRBD1 (6 bases). The CDR3 has 12 residues. V was pared by 8 bases and J by 7 bases, with 12 bases between. Germline values: CDR1 LNHDA, CDR2 SQIVND (reference sequence). CDR3 bases: TGTGCCAGTGCTACAGGGCCCCAGCCCCAGCATTTT. Protein: CASATGPQPQHF.

The rearrangement uses TRBV5-4 and TRBJ2-3; 11 positions agree with TRBD2. Germline loops: CDR1 SGHNT, CDR2 YYREEE (reference sequence). The CDR3 has 16 amino acids. Losses at the gene ends were 0 bases for V and 5 bases for J; bases not matched to a gene: 5. The CDR3 is CASSLGSGGAGDTQYF. The CDR3, as DNA: TGTGCCAGCAGCTTGGGTAGCGGGGGGGCGGGAGATACGCAGTATTTT.

V gene TRBV4-3 combines with J gene TRBJ1-2, with no clear D. Trimming stripped 3 bases from V and 0 bases from J, with 8 bases between. The CDR3 contains 14 residues. Germline CDR1 LGHNA, CDR2 YSLEER. As DNA, the CDR3 is TGCGCCAGCAGCCACCCCGGGACTAACTATGGCTACACCTTC. Encoded protein: CASSHPGTNYGYTF.

In its sample, this clone was seen once. The chain uses TRBV7-2 and TRBJ1-2; TRBD1 aligns across 8 bases. The CDR3 is 14 amino acids. V was clipped by 5 bases and J by 4 bases; unmatched bases: 6. The germline V gene has CDR1 SGHTA and CDR2 FQGNSA. For the CDR3, the DNA is TGTGCCAGCAGCACCGACAGGGGCGGCTATGGCTACACCTTC. It yields the protein CASSTDRGGYGYTF.

This sequence joins TRBV7-9 and TRBJ2-5; 14 nucleotides line up with TRBD2. Trimming took 4 bases from V and 2 from J; bases not matched to a gene: 12. The CDR3 loop spans 19 amino acids. CDR1 and CDR2 (germline): SEHNR, FQNEAQ (reference sequence). The CDR3 sequence is CASSSKRGLAGATQETQYF. The CDR3 DNA follows: TGTGCCAGCAGCTCCAAGCGGGGACTAGCGGGGGCCACACAAGAGACCCAGTACTTC.

V and J are TRBV11-3 and TRBJ2-1, with 12 bases matching TRBD1. CDR1 and CDR2 (germline): SGHNT, YENEEA. The CDR3 covers 16 residues. With V trimmed by 5 bases and J by 4 bases, 6 bases remained unmatched. The CDR3 sequence is CASSRGTGGAYNEQFF. In DNA form, the CDR3 reads TGTGCCAGCAGCCGGGGGACAGGGGGCGCGTACAATGAGCAGTTCTTC.

The chain is built from TRBV7-9 and TRBJ1-1; tentative D call: TRBD1 (5 bases). Trimming removed 5 bases from V and 5 bases from J, with 24 bases in between. The CDR3 is made up of 17 amino acids. Germline values: CDR1 SEHNR, CDR2 FQNEAQ (reference sequence). This chain's CDR3 is CASSHKGREGPWTEAFF. The DNA of the CDR3 is TGTGCCAGCAGCCACAAGGGCAGGGAGGGACCCTGGACTGAAGCTTTCTTT.

The chain uses TRBV7-2 and TRBJ2-5, with 12 bases that match TRBD2. V shed 5 bases and J 5 bases; nucleotides not matched to a gene: 9. Germline lookup yields CDR1 SGHTA and CDR2 FQGNSA. This CDR3 region has 16 residues. CDR3 sequence reads: CASSPPGLAGGETQYF. The CDR3 bases are TGTGCCAGCAGCCCCCCGGGGCTAGCGGGGGGGGAGACCCAGTACTTC.

The rearrangement links TRBV25-1 to TRBJ2-7; 7 positions match TRBD1. Unmatched junction bases numbered 7, after V lost 5 bases and J lost 0 bases. The CDR3 consists of 15 residues. CDR1 MGHDK and CDR2 SYGVNS come from the germline V gene. CDR3 protein: CASSTKTGYSYEQYF. The CDR3 DNA sequence: TGTGCCAGCAGTACTAAGACAGGGTACTCCTACGAGCAGTACTTC.

The chain links TRBV6-6 to TRBJ1-6; D might be TRBD1 (5 bases). V shed 2 bases and J shed 7 bases, with 9 bases lying between them. Germline lookup yields CDR1 MNHNY and CDR2 SVGAGI (reference sequence). The CDR3 length is 14 residues. The CDR3 protein is CASSYKGLNSPLHF. CDR3 bases: TGTGCCAGCAGTTACAAGGGGCTAAATTCACCCCTCCACTTT.

V gene TRBV5-4 combines with J gene TRBJ2-1; 7 bases fit TRBD2. Germline assignment: CDR1 SGHNT and CDR2 YYREEE (reference sequence). V shed 0 bases, J shed 3 bases, and the junction held 12 bases outside the gene matches. This CDR3 contains 18 residues. CDR3 nucleotides: TGTGCCAGCAGCTTGGCCGGGTATGTGCAGCGGGGCTACAATGAGCAGTTCTTC. Translated, it gives CASSLAGYVQRGYNEQFF.